These T cell receptor beta chains were read from a single sample in a study of shared clonotypes between healthy human individuals. The assay was immunoSEQ multiplex PCR, and TCRdb's table has in-frame clones only and misses some. The sample has over a million clones; around 74% are singletons. The sequenced sample was memory CD4+ T cells sorted from blood. These receptors were collected from a man aged 18-30 years in good health. CDR3s include the opening cysteine and the closing phenylalanine or tryptophan. D genes are given only for firm matches.

d_gene,v_gene,CDR3aa
-,TRBV7-8,CASSSRNTGELFF
TRBD2,TRBV18,CASSPIRTSNEQFF
-,TRBV7-6,CASSPRTNPTEQYF
-,TRBV18,CASSPRQTTVETQYF
-,TRBV9,CASSLQAPSYNEQFF
TRBD1,TRBV18,CASSPGGTGGYTF
-,TRBV2,CASSGGAASTDTQYF
TRBD1,TRBV6-1,CASIIPGQEIYGYTF
-,TRBV5-1,CASSLDVGETQYF
-,TRBV11-2,CASSFASGSTEAFF
TRBD2,TRBV7-2,CASSLEGGGYNEQFF
-,TRBV28,CASSSPGLKAFF
-,TRBV11-3,CASSLGTYTEAFF
-,TRBV2,CASSVNAGTNEKLFF
-,TRBV13,CASSSRQYRVGDRNTGELFF
-,TRBV7-2,CASSLAGAGLSAFF